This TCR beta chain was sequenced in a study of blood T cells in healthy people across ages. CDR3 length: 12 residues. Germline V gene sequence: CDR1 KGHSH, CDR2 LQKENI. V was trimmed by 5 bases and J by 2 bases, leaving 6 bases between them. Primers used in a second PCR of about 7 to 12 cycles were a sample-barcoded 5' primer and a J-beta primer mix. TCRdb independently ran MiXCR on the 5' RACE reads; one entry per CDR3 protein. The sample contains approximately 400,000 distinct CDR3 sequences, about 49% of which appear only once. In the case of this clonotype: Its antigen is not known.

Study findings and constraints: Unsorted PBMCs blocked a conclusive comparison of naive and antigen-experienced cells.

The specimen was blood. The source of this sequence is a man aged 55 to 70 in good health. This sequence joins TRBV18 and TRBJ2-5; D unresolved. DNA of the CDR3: TGTGCCAGCTCAGATGCGCAAGAGACCCAGTACTTC. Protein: CASSDAQETQYF.